Listed here are 24 T cell receptor beta chains from one sample, sequenced in a study of identical twins listed by TCRdb under 2016. The library relied on 5' RACE. The listed sequencing device is Illumina HiSeq 2000. Using fastp trimming at Q25 and MiXCR clonotype assembly, TCRdb reanalyzed the public sequencing data and kept in-frame beta chains. Under each unique CDR3 protein, matching rows form one entry showing the most common genes and DNA. This sample lists just under 650,000 distinct CDR3 sequences; roughly 7.1% were detected once. Over 1.5% of the sample comes from the top ten. Another study also made use of these data, one on yellow fever vaccine responses in identical twins.

The sequenced sample was PBMCs. Source of these receptors: a woman under 30 in good health.

This clonotype was found many times. V usage is TRBV12-3 or TRBV12-4 and J usage is TRBJ1-4; no definite D call. Trimming left V 6 bases short and J 4 bases short, with 9 bases between. The CDR3 extends over 13 amino acids. The CDR3 here is CASRDPLNEKLFF. As DNA, the CDR3 is TGTGCCAGCAGGGACCCCCTTAATGAAAAACTGTTTTTT.

This clonotype has more than one count but fewer than ten. Mismatch with germline at one junction end may stem from a read error. The chain combines TRBV2 with TRBJ2-3; 13 bases match TRBD2. The CDR3 is made up of 18 amino acids. Germline V lookup: CDR1 SNHLY, CDR2 FYNNEI. The CDR3 region has the DNA TGTGCCATCAGTCCTAAACGAGGACTAGCGGGAGCCAGGGATACGCAGTATTTT. This gives the protein CAISPKRGLAGARDTQYF.

J is TRBJ2-7 and V is TRBV12-3 or TRBV12-4; D not resolved. The CDR3 sequence is 12 residues long. Trimming shortened V by 5 bases and J by 2 bases, and 7 bases separated the two germline ends. CDR3 DNA: TGTGCCAGCAGTATAACCCCCTACGAGCAGTACTTC. This gives the protein CASSITPYEQYF.

The rearrangement links TRBV27 to TRBJ2-7; D remains unclear. CDR1 is MNHEY and CDR2 is SMNVEV in the germline V gene (reference sequence). The CDR3 spans 15 residues. V was trimmed by 11 bases and J by 3 bases, leaving 23 bases between them. This CDR3 reads CAASSLGSARYEQYF. CDR3 DNA sequence: TGTGCCGCCAGCAGTTTGGGGTCTGCCCGCTACGAGCAGTACTTC.

The sample holds many counts of this clonotype. This chain uses TRBV4-1 with TRBJ2-3; weak D call: TRBD1 (6 bases). Trimming removed 4 bases at V and 0 bases at J, with 17 bases between. The V gene's germline CDR1 is MGHRA and CDR2 YSYEKL. This CDR3 is built from 17 residues. The CDR3 region has the DNA TGCGCCAGCAGCCTGTCGGGACAAACAGCTAGCACAGATACGCAGTATTTT. Its protein product is CASSLSGQTASTDTQYF.

This clonotype has only a few counts. This could be a read error, since a much larger clone is one nucleotide away. The V call is TRBV2, the J call TRBJ2-1, with 7 bases fitting TRBD1. The CDR3 totals 12 residues. Germline V gene data show CDR1 as SNHLY and CDR2 as FYNNEI. The J segment lost 5 bases and the V segment lost 7 bases, leaving 2 bases of the junction unmatched. The CDR3, as DNA: TGTGCCAGCAAAGGGGGCCACAATGAGCAGTTCTTC. Residues: CASKGGHNEQFF.

V usage is TRBV7-3 and J usage is TRBJ2-3; 11 bases map to TRBD1. V trimming: 2 bases; J trimming: 6 bases; junction bases outside the gene matches: 16. This CDR3 is built from 19 residues. Germline V lookup: CDR1 SGHTA, CDR2 FQGTGA. The CDR3 nucleotides read TGTGCCAGCAGCTTACGGTCGGACAGGGGGCGCGGGGGGCCGGATACGCAGTATTTT. Its translation: CASSLRSDRGRGGPDTQYF.

The sample holds a few counts of this clonotype. The CDR3 DNA sequence: TGTGCCAGCAGCTTAGTGAAAAATGAGGGCTACACCTTC. Amino acids: CASSLVKNEGYTF. The chain uses TRBV11-2 and TRBJ1-2, with no clear D. This CDR3 has 13 amino acids. Looked up from germline, CDR1 is SGHAT and CDR2 is FQNNGV. The V end lost 1 base, the J end lost 8 bases, and 11 bases lay between the germline ends.

This clonotype was observed many times. The chain uses TRBV10-3 and TRBJ2-7, with 9 bases identical to TRBD1. The CDR3 is 15 amino acids. V was clipped by 4 bases and J by 2 bases; unmatched bases: 6. Germline-derived CDR1 and CDR2 are ENHRY and SYGVKD. The CDR3 DNA reads as TGTGCCATCAGTGTGGGGACAGGGTTCGCCTACGAGCAGTACTTC. Protein sequence: CAISVGTGFAYEQYF.

The chain has TRBV18 and TRBJ2-6, with 13 bases fitting TRBD2. Trimming took 3 bases from V and 0 from J; bases not matched to a gene: 5. The CDR3 is 19 residues long. Germline CDR1 and CDR2: KGHSH and LQKENI. This CDR3 reads CASSPPGLAGVSGANVLTF. The CDR3 DNA sequence: TGTGCCAGCTCACCGCCAGGACTAGCGGGAGTCTCTGGGGCCAACGTCCTGACTTTC.

The V and J genes are TRBV29-1 and TRBJ2-1; D ambiguous. Germline CDR1 and CDR2: SQVTM and ANQGSEA. CDR3 length equals 12 residues. The ends were cut back, 6 bases at V and 6 bases at J, with 12 bases in the middle. CDR3 in amino acids: CSVRTDRNEQFF. CDR3 nucleotide sequence: TGCAGCGTGAGGACCGACCGCAATGAGCAGTTCTTC.

The rearrangement joins TRBV6-5 to TRBJ2-2, with D hard to call. This CDR3 has 16 amino acids. The germline CDR1 and CDR2 sequences are MNHEY and SVGAGI. The V gene lost 0 bases and the J gene lost 4 bases, with 12 bases spanning the gap. This CDR3 reads CASSYSALRATGELFF. The CDR3 bases are TGTGCCAGCAGTTACTCGGCCCTACGGGCCACCGGGGAGCTGTTTTTT.

This clonotype occurred many times. This chain uses TRBV10-3 with TRBJ2-3; D possibly corresponds to TRBD1 (6 bases). The ends were cut back, 8 bases at V and 0 bases at J, with 12 bases in the middle. There are 14 residues in the CDR3. Per germline, CDR1 ENHRY and CDR2 SYGVKD. The CDR3 sequence is CAIGGLGSTDTQYF. The CDR3 DNA reads as TGTGCCATCGGGGGCTTAGGCAGCACAGATACGCAGTATTTT.

The V call is TRBV24-1, the J call TRBJ2-2; D might be TRBD2 (6 bases). Germline CDR1 and CDR2: KGHDR and SFDVKD. Trimming took off 10 bases at V and 4 bases at J, with 12 bases between the two ends. This CDR3 comprises 13 residues. This chain's CDR3 is CATGEAGTGELFF. In DNA, the CDR3 is TGTGCCACTGGGGAAGCGGGCACCGGGGAGCTGTTTTTT.

This clonotype was counted at least ten times. The rearrangement joins TRBV24-1 to TRBJ2-6; D gene unclear. Per germline, CDR1 KGHDR and CDR2 SFDVKD. V lost 3 bases and J 0 bases, leaving 5 bases between the germline ends. This CDR3 has 15 residues. This CDR3 reads CATSDRASGANVLTF. For the CDR3, the DNA is TGTGCCACCAGTGATCGGGCCTCTGGGGCCAACGTCCTGACTTTC.

This chain links TRBV2 with TRBJ2-3, with 7 bases that match TRBD2. V shed 6 bases, J shed 5 bases, and the junction held 8 bases outside the gene matches. Germline V lookup: CDR1 SNHLY, CDR2 FYNNEI. This CDR3 contains 14 residues. CDR3 DNA: TGTGCCAGCAGCTCACTAGCGTCCAGAGATACGCAGTATTTT. Its protein is CASSSLASRDTQYF.

V is TRBV29-1 and J is TRBJ2-7; D remains ambiguous. The germline V and J ends were trimmed by 5 bases and 5 bases, with 7 bases remaining between them. The CDR3 totals 10 residues. In germline, CDR1 is SQVTM, CDR2 ANQGSEA. The CDR3 coding sequence is TGCAGCGTTATCTCTGACGAGCAGTACTTC. Translation gives CSVISDEQYF.

This clonotype came up a few times. The J gene is TRBJ2-5, the V gene TRBV27; a possible D gene is TRBD2 (6 bases). The CDR3 covers 14 residues. Trimming pared 5 bases from V and 6 bases from J, leaving 16 bases between. CDR1 MNHEY and CDR2 SMNVEV come from the germline V gene (reference sequence). CDR3 coding DNA: TGTGCCAGCAGTCTGGGACTGGAAGCGAAGACCCAGTACTTC. Its protein product is CASSLGLEAKTQYF.

This clonotype was seen a handful of times. The rearrangement uses TRBV2 and TRBJ2-1; D ambiguous. CDR1 SNHLY and CDR2 FYNNEI come from the germline V gene. The CDR3 length is 13 residues. V lost 2 bases to trimming and J lost 8 bases, with 10 bases between them. In nucleotides, the CDR3 is TGTGCCAGCAGTGAACGCAGGTCCCATGAGCAGTTCTTC. It encodes CASSERRSHEQFF. The variable domain in full, completed from reference TRBV2 and TRBJ2-1, reads EPEVTQTPSHQVTQMGQEVILRCVPISNHLYFYWYRQILGQKVEFLVSFYNNEISEKSEIFDDQFSVERPDGSNFTLKIRSTKLEDSAMYFCASSERRSHEQFFGPGTRLTVL.

This rearrangement joins TRBV7-9 to TRBJ2-1; 9 nucleotides match TRBD1. This CDR3 contains 15 residues. The germline gives CDR1 SEHNR, CDR2 FQNEAQ (reference sequence). The V segment lost 2 bases and the J segment 7 bases; nucleotides outside the gene matches: 6. The CDR3, as DNA: TGTGCCAGCAGCTTAATTGGGACAGGGTTGAATGAGCAGTTCTTC. The encoded protein is CASSLIGTGLNEQFF.

This clonotype was detected ten times or more. This chain joins TRBV12-3 or TRBV12-4 and TRBJ2-2; D is possibly TRBD2 (7 bases). The CDR3 has 12 amino acids. V gave up 7 bases and J gave up 6 bases, with 9 bases separating them. The CDR3 sequence is CASNGGPGELFF. The CDR3, as DNA: TGTGCCAGCAACGGGGGGCCCGGGGAGCTGTTTTTT.

This clonotype was seen many times. The CDR3 region has the DNA TGCGCCAGCAGCCTCGACAGGGTTGAAGGCTACACCTTC. Translating gives CASSLDRVEGYTF. The chain uses TRBV5-1 and TRBJ1-2, with TRBD1 matching 7 bases. This CDR3 has 13 amino acids. Germline values: CDR1 SGHRS, CDR2 YFSETQ. V was pared by 4 bases and J by 8 bases, with 8 bases of the junction left unmatched.

This clonotype has just a few counts. The rearrangement links TRBV6-1 to TRBJ2-1; D might be TRBD2 (6 bases). Germline V gene data show CDR1 as MNHNS and CDR2 as SASEGT. Between the trimmed V and J ends, which lost 5 bases and 3 bases, there was a span of 20 bases. The CDR3 is 17 amino acids. The CDR3 loop reads CASSLGPAAGFYNEQFF. The CDR3, as DNA: TGTGCCAGCAGTCTCGGACCAGCAGCGGGCTTCTACAATGAGCAGTTCTTC.

This clonotype was recorded at least ten times. The chain recombines TRBV9 with TRBJ2-7; D may be TRBD1 (6 bases). The CDR3 totals 13 residues. Trimming took off 2 bases at V and 6 bases at J, with 12 bases between the two ends. The germline V gene encodes CDR1 SGDLS and CDR2 YYNGEE. CDR3 sequence (DNA): TGTGCCAGCAGCGTTGGGGGCTGGAGCGAGCAGTACTTC. Translated, it gives CASSVGGWSEQYF.